This T cell receptor beta chain was sequenced for a study of blood T cell repertoires in COVID-19. Overall study: Samples came from the United States, Italy and Spain, spanning acute and convalescent COVID-19.

This clone was detected only once. Assay used: immunoSEQ multiplex PCR; TCRdb lists only in-frame clones, some missing. The repertoire has around 290,000 clones, approximately 90% of them found once; the top ten carry 2.2%. The clonotype was recovered from a woman aged 25 to 39 with COVID-19, enrolled during active disease. The sample consisted of peripheral blood.

CDR3 DNA: TGCGCCAGCAGCCAAGATCCGCTAGCGGGCCGATCCTACAATGAGCAGTTCTTC. Translated: CASSQDPLAGRSYNEQFF. This chain joins TRBV4-1 and TRBJ2-1; the match to TRBD2 covers 8 bases. CDR3 length equals 18 residues. The V and J ends lost 0 bases and 1 base, in that order; junction bases with no gene match: 8. Germline V gene data show CDR1 as MGHRA and CDR2 as YSYEKL.